The 28 T cell receptor beta chains reported below all come from one sample, sequenced in a study of cytomegalovirus exposure and HLA in healthy donors (dated 2017 in TCRdb). Library method: the immunoSEQ multiplex PCR assay. For the multiplex PCR, a mixture combining 60 forward primers for TCR Vbeta segments and 13 reverse primers for TCR Jbeta segments was used. TCRdb provides this immuneACCESS table in a form limited to in-frame rearrangements. Some clones are lacking; in checked studies, under half of them reflect an unresolved V gene, and why the rest are absent is not known. Counted in this sample were fewer than 200,000 clones; 75% to 90% of them appeared once. Together, the top ten hold about 4.4% of the sample. Material: PBMCs. These TCRs come from a woman aged 45-60 years in good health and CMV-seropositive.

This clone was seen a handful of times. V gene TRBV10-3 combines with J gene TRBJ2-3, with D uncertain. V dropped 5 bases and J dropped 2 bases, with 11 bases sitting between them. The CDR3 runs 14 residues. The V gene's germline CDR1 is ENHRY and CDR2 SYGVKD. CDR3 sequence (DNA): TGTGCCATCAGTAGTAGAGACTTCACAGATACGCAGTATTTT. Its translation is CAISSRDFTDTQYF.

The rearrangement joins TRBV18 to TRBJ2-7; 8 bases agree with TRBD1. This CDR3 has 15 amino acids. V was pared by 1 base and J by 6 bases, with 8 bases of the junction left unmatched. The germline V gene encodes CDR1 KGHSH and CDR2 LQKENI. CDR3 in DNA: TGTGCCAGCTCACCACGCCTCGGACAGGGCAGCGAGCAGTACTTC. Translating gives CASSPRLGQGSEQYF.

The chain has TRBV5-5 and TRBJ2-1; 7 nucleotides align to TRBD2. The V gene's germline CDR1 is SGHKS and CDR2 YYEKEE (reference sequence). This CDR3 comprises 14 residues. V shed 0 bases and J 5 bases; nucleotides not matched to a gene: 2. CDR3 coding DNA: TGTGCCAGCAGCTTGGCGGGAGGCCACAATGAGCAGTTCTTC. Protein product: CASSLAGGHNEQFF.

On this clone: At one of its ends the junction is not consistent with the germline gene, which may arise from a read error. The V call is TRBV7-9, the J call TRBJ1-5; TRBD1 matches at 9 bases. Germline V gene sequence: CDR1 SEHNR, CDR2 FQNEAQ (reference sequence). This CDR3 has 18 amino acids. The CDR3 DNA is TGTTCCAGCAGCTTTTCCACCGGGACAGGGCGAGGCAATCAGCCCCAGCATTTT. This translates into CSSSFSTGTGRGNQPQHF.

The CDR3 is CASRASGRVYEQYF. The CDR3 nucleotides read TGTGCCAGCCGCGCGAGCGGGAGGGTTTACGAGCAGTACTTC. This chain links TRBV10-3 with TRBJ2-7, with 10 nucleotides matching TRBD2. V shed 10 bases and J 4 bases; nucleotides not matched to a gene: 10. The CDR3 contains 14 residues. CDR1 is ENHRY and CDR2 is SYGVKD in the germline V gene.

The chain has TRBV7-2 and TRBJ2-7; 7 bases fit TRBD2. The CDR3 sequence is 16 residues long. Germline V gene lookup returns CDR1 SGHTA and CDR2 FQGNSA. Germline trimming cut 4 bases from V and 0 bases from J; bases unmatched to any gene: 9. CDR3 amino acids: CASSSLLRGGSYEQYF. CDR3 nucleotides: TGTGCCAGCAGCTCCCTGTTGCGCGGGGGCTCCTACGAGCAGTACTTC.

This clone has more than one count but fewer than ten. V usage is TRBV5-1 and J usage is TRBJ2-3, with TRBD2 matching 10 bases. The CDR3 loop spans 15 amino acids. The germline V gene encodes CDR1 SGHRS and CDR2 YFSETQ. V gave up 2 bases and J gave up 3 bases; unmatched junction bases: 3. DNA for the CDR3: TGCGCCAGCAGCTTCACTAGCGGGATTACAGATACGCAGTATTTT. Residues: CASSFTSGITDTQYF.

J is TRBJ2-6 and V is TRBV6-4, with TRBD1 as a possible D gene (6 bases). CDR3 length: 15 residues. The V gene lost 6 bases and the J gene lost 4 bases, with 13 bases spanning the gap. The V gene's germline CDR1 is MRHNA and CDR2 SNTAGT. DNA for the CDR3: TGTGCCAGCAGCTCCGGACAGTCCGGGGCCAACGTCCTGACTTTC. It yields the protein CASSSGQSGANVLTF.

The gene calls are TRBV5-5 and TRBJ1-2, with D possibly matching TRBD1 (5 bases). Germline-derived CDR1 and CDR2 are SGHKS and YYEKEE (reference sequence). V was cut by 6 bases and J by 3 bases, with 15 bases left in between. CDR3 size: 14 residues. CDR3 bases: TGTGCCAGCACACCAACATCGACAGACTATGGCTACACCTTC. Translation: CASTPTSTDYGYTF.

Only one count was recorded for this clone. The chain recombines TRBV7-8 with TRBJ2-2; the D gene is possibly TRBD2 (6 bases). V was cut by 5 bases and J by 4 bases, with 17 bases left in between. The CDR3 is 16 amino acids. Germline loops: CDR1 SGHVS, CDR2 FQNEAQ. The CDR3 sequence is CASSPVGGRTTGELFF. In nucleotides, the CDR3 is TGTGCCAGCAGCCCAGTTGGAGGGAGGACCACCGGGGAGCTGTTTTTT. Supplemented by reference TRBV7-8 and TRBJ2-2, the full variable domain reads GAGVSQSPRYKVAKRGQDVALRCDPISGHVSLFWYQQALGQGPEFLTYFQNEAQLDKSGLPSDRFFAERPEGSVSTLKIQRTQQEDSAVYLCASSPVGGRTTGELFFGEGSRLTVL.

The chain carries TRBV6-1 and TRBJ2-3; the D gene is possibly TRBD1 (6 bases). Germline-derived CDR1 and CDR2 are MNHNS and SASEGT. The CDR3 consists of 14 residues. Between the trimmed V and J ends, which lost 7 bases and 0 bases, there was a span of 11 bases. The CDR3 DNA is TGTGCCAGCACCCTGGGGGCTAGCACAGATACGCAGTATTTT. This translates into CASTLGASTDTQYF.

The V and J genes are TRBV18 and TRBJ2-1; D is perhaps TRBD1 (6 bases). With 3 bases removed from V and 5 bases from J, the gap between germline ends came to 11 bases. CDR3 size: 14 residues. Per germline, CDR1 KGHSH and CDR2 LQKENI. Written as DNA, the CDR3 is TGTGCCAGCTCACCTCAGGGACACAACAATGAGCAGTTCTTC. As protein: CASSPQGHNNEQFF. The variable domain in full, with the rest retrieved from reference TRBV18 and TRBJ2-1, is NAGVMQNPRHLVRRRGQEARLRCSPMKGHSHVYWYRQLPEEGLKFMVYLQKENIIDESGMPKERFSAEFPKEGPSILRIQQVVRGDSAAYFCASSPQGHNNEQFFGPGTRLTVL.

The CDR3 coding sequence is TGTGCCAGTAGCCTAACTACAGGGAACACTGAAGCTTTCTTT. This sequence encodes CASSLTTGNTEAFF. V usage is TRBV19 and J usage is TRBJ1-1; a weak D match, TRBD1 (5 bases). V was cut by 6 bases and J by 1 base, with 12 bases left in between. This CDR3 contains 14 residues. Germline V gene data show CDR1 as LNHDA and CDR2 as SQIVND (reference sequence). The full variable domain, completed using reference TRBV19 and TRBJ1-1, is DGGITQSPKYLFRKEGQNVTLSCEQNLNHDAMYWYRQDPGQGLRLIYYSQIVNDFQKGDIAEGYSVSREKKESFPLTVTSAQKNPTAFYLCASSLTTGNTEAFFGQGTRLTVV.

A few counts support this clone. V and J are TRBV5-1 and TRBJ2-1; TRBD2 aligns across 12 bases. The ends lost 4 bases at V and 4 bases at J; junction bases unmatched: 6. CDR3 length: 16 residues. Germline CDR1 and CDR2: SGHRS and YFSETQ. CDR3 nucleotides: TGCGCCAGCAGCGCCATCACTAGCGGGGGGTACAATGAGCAGTTCTTC. It encodes CASSAITSGGYNEQFF. The whole variable domain, filled in from reference TRBV5-1 and TRBJ2-1, reads KAGVTQTPRYLIKTRGQQVTLSCSPISGHRSVSWYQQTPGQGLQFLFEYFSETQRNKGNFPGRFSGRQFSNSRSEMNVSTLELGDSALYLCASSAITSGGYNEQFFGPGTRLTVL.

This clone has just a few counts. CDR3 DNA sequence: TGTGCCATCAGTGGCGGGGGGCCGGACACTGAAGCTTTCTTT. Translated: CAISGGGPDTEAFF. V gene TRBV10-3 combines with J gene TRBJ1-1; TRBD1 might be the D (6 bases). Germline CDR1 is ENHRY and CDR2 is SYGVKD. CDR3 length: 14 amino acids. V lost 4 bases and J 3 bases, leaving 12 bases between the germline ends.

This clone was observed a few times. V and J are TRBV6-1 and TRBJ1-1; D uncertain. CDR1 is MNHNS and CDR2 is SASEGT in the germline V gene. Trimming pared 7 bases from V and 2 bases from J, leaving 14 bases between. CDR3 size: 14 residues. CDR3 protein: CASTNQPINTEAFF. The CDR3 nucleotides are TGTGCCAGCACTAACCAACCCATAAACACTGAAGCTTTCTTT.

This clone was found once. The genes are TRBV5-8 and TRBJ2-7; D is uncertain. CDR3 length: 12 residues. The germline CDR1 and CDR2 sequences are SGHTS and YDEGEE. Trimming took off 3 bases at V and 0 bases at J, with 4 bases between the two ends. This CDR3 reads CASSSYSYEQYF. CDR3 coding DNA: TGTGCCAGCAGCTCGTACTCCTACGAGCAGTACTTC.

As DNA, the CDR3 is TGTGCCAGCAGCTTAGCGCGGGAGGCGAACTATGGCTACACCTTC. Amino acid sequence: CASSLAREANYGYTF. The rearrangement joins TRBV7-2 to TRBJ1-2; D is ambiguous. Trimming left V 0 bases short and J 2 bases short, with 10 bases between. Germline CDR1 and CDR2: SGHTA and FQGNSA. This CDR3 contains 15 residues. Full variable domain (outside the CDR3, taken from reference TRBV7-2 and TRBJ1-2): GAGVSQSPSNKVTEKGKDVELRCDPISGHTALYWYRQSLGQGLEFLIYFQGNSAPDKSGLPSDRFSAERTGGSVSTLTIQRTQQEDSAVYLCASSLAREANYGYTFGSGTRLTVV.

CDR3 in amino acids: CASSSAPENTEAFF. DNA of the CDR3: TGCGCCAGCAGCTCCGCCCCAGAGAACACTGAAGCTTTCTTT. The rearrangement links TRBV5-1 to TRBJ1-1; D ambiguous. Germline lookup yields CDR1 SGHRS and CDR2 YFSETQ. The CDR3 has 14 amino acids. The V and J ends lost 3 bases and 1 base respectively, with 10 bases between them.

The table lists this clone with a few counts. The chain links TRBV29-1 to TRBJ1-3, with unresolved D. This CDR3 comprises 13 residues. The germline V gene has CDR1 SQVTM and CDR2 ANQGSEA. The V and J ends lost 4 bases and 1 base respectively, with 8 bases between them. The CDR3 region is CSVGRDSGNTIYF. CDR3 DNA: TGCAGCGTTGGTCGCGATTCTGGAAACACCATATATTTT.

The chain couples TRBV19 to TRBJ1-1; TRBD1 matches 10 bases. V lost 7 bases, J lost 1 base, and 3 bases stayed unmatched. Germline CDR1 reads LNHDA; CDR2 reads SQIVND (reference sequence). The CDR3 length is 14 residues. The CDR3 sequence: CASIRQGANTEAFF. CDR3 DNA sequence: TGTGCCAGTATCAGACAGGGGGCGAACACTGAAGCTTTCTTT.

Only one count was recorded for this clone. The chain recombines TRBV15 with TRBJ2-7, with 12 bases that match TRBD2. Trimming at V came to 6 bases and at J to 7 bases, leaving 7 bases not matched to a gene. Looked up from germline, CDR1 is LNHNV and CDR2 is YYDKDF (reference sequence). The CDR3 sequence is 14 residues long. CDR3 loop: CATSPGLAGREQYF. The DNA of the CDR3 is TGTGCCACCAGTCCGGGACTAGCGGGTAGGGAGCAGTACTTC.

The chain uses TRBV6-5 and TRBJ1-4; TRBD1 is a possible D gene (6 bases). This CDR3 spans 15 amino acids. V dropped 5 bases and J dropped 2 bases, with 12 bases sitting between them. Germline V CDR1 and CDR2: MNHEY, SVGAGI. CDR3: CASSGGQKTNEKLFF. The CDR3 DNA reads as TGTGCCAGCAGTGGAGGACAGAAGACTAATGAAAAACTGTTTTTT.

CDR3 sequence: CASSRRGSHNEQFF. Here the CDR3 DNA reads TGTGCCAGCAGTCGGCGCGGGAGCCACAATGAGCAGTTCTTC. The genes are TRBV2 and TRBJ2-1; 7 bases are a match to TRBD2. Per germline, CDR1 SNHLY and CDR2 FYNNEI. The CDR3 has 14 amino acids. After removal of 5 bases from V and 5 bases from J, the junction contained 6 bases not matched to a gene.

The CDR3 DNA reads as TGTGCCAGCGTCCGGGGGGCTTTAGATACGCAGTATTTT. Its protein product is CASVRGALDTQYF. The V and J genes are TRBV28 and TRBJ2-3; D might be TRBD2 (7 bases). Germline V gene sequence: CDR1 MDHEN, CDR2 SYDVKM. V lost 8 bases and J 5 bases, leaving 14 bases between the germline ends. This CDR3 is built from 13 residues.

The gene calls are TRBV11-2 and TRBJ2-7, with unresolved D. V lost 1 base to trimming and J lost 3 bases, with 4 bases between them. The CDR3 consists of 12 residues. Germline-derived CDR1 and CDR2 are SGHAT and FQNNGV. CDR3 DNA: TGTGCCAGCAGCTTAGGCAGCTACGAGCAGTACTTC. Encoded protein: CASSLGSYEQYF.

The chain has TRBV7-2 and TRBJ2-3; 8 positions agree with TRBD2. CDR1 is SGHTA, CDR2 FQGNSA, per germline. The CDR3 contains 15 residues. Germline trimming cut 8 bases from V and 4 bases from J; bases unmatched to any gene: 11. The DNA for the CDR3 is TGTGCCAGCGGGCTGACGGGGGGGCCTGCAGATACGCAGTATTTT. It encodes CASGLTGGPADTQYF.

This chain connects TRBV4-2 to TRBJ2-7; TRBD1 matches at 7 bases. This CDR3 contains 13 residues. Germline V gene data show CDR1 as LGHNA and CDR2 as YNFKEQ. The V gene end was trimmed by 7 bases and the J gene end by 3 bases; junction bases not matched to a gene: 6. The chain's CDR3 is CASTSTGNYEQYF. CDR3 nucleotide sequence: TGTGCCAGCACCTCGACAGGGAACTACGAGCAGTACTTC.